This entry is about one T cell receptor (beta chain). This clonotype was recorded at least ten times. It has no known antigen specificity. The input lacks base qualities; no much larger clone sits a single base away. Per the germline V gene (reference sequence), DFQATT is the CDR1 and SNEGSKA is the CDR2. The CDR3 runs 19 residues from the cysteine to the phenylalanine. Solely the CDR3 DNA is kept, with 57 bases framed from the first base. V trim: 3 bases; J trim: 5 bases; unmatched bases: 23. These data come from a study of read filtering for tumor transcriptome and immune sequencing (dated by TCRdb to about 2020). With regard to the full study: The cohort consisted of 17 to 20 male and some 13 female patients, with a mean age of about 66 years and an age range of about 40 to 85. By revised international staging, 8 or 9 patients were R-ISS I, about 17 were R-ISS II and 6 or 7 were R-ISS III. After DNase treatment, whole-transcriptome libraries were prepared with the TruSeq RNA Access Library Prep Kit. Per sample, about 4.05 to 10.27 million TCR-region mapped reads were obtained with IR-seq, compared with only roughly 80 to 1273 with RNA-seq. The study compared TCR repertoires from targeted immune repertoire sequencing and bulk whole-transcriptome sequencing run on the same bone marrow samples. A main aim was a read-filtering strategy for immune repertoire data, specifically whether clonotypes supported by a single read should be removed.

Study-wide findings and limitations: Removing single-read clonotypes increased the correlation between IR-seq and RNA-seq shared clonotype proportions. Compared with RNA-seq, IR-seq captured clonotypes at much higher depth and more reliably, and a smaller IR-seq throughput was enough to identify most shared clonotypes. Single-read clonotypes made up roughly 82% of clonotypes but around 3.8% of total reads in IR-seq, and around 73% of clonotypes and approximately 45% of reads in RNA-seq. The sorted CD138-negative fraction was composed of a mixed bone marrow immune population rather than of purified T cells.

Each patient had bone marrow sampled at the time of active disease. Isolation of bone marrow mononuclear cells was performed by Ficoll-Hypaque density gradient centrifugation. To remove myeloma plasma cells, the cells were labeled with CD138 magnetic microbeads on a MACS separator, and CD138-negative cells were then collected by negative selection. Flow cytometry on an Attune NxT with CD138 antibodies was used to check the purity of the isolated cells. Total RNA was extracted with TRIzol reagent and quantified with a NanoDrop spectrophotometer. Paired RNA-seq and IR-seq were performed on each patient's CD138-negative bone marrow sample. Starting from roughly 440 ng RNA, TCR libraries were constructed with the Immunoverse kit using molecular barcoded adaptors that cover the alpha/delta and beta/gamma chains. TCR library preparation used the same RNA that went into transcriptome sequencing. Sequencing of the TCR libraries was done on an Illumina HiSeq 4000 with 2 x 150 cycles. As for the original processing: Using MiXCR, which included quality filtering and error correction, TCR reads were aligned to human V, D, J and C references and then assembled into CDR3 clonotypes. The tcR package in R was used for analysis of clonotype counts and gene usage diversity. Raw mapping reads were checked after the RNA-seq reads had been mapped by STAR aligner version 2.5.3a onto the human GRCh37 genome. To test how sequencing depth affects detected clonotypes, IR-seq fastq files were randomly downsampled with Seqtk 1.3. TCRdb itself trimmed the public reads at Q25 with fastp, ran MiXCR and retained productive beta chains. Each entry is one CDR3 protein sequence, shown with its most common DNA and genes. V and J calls and clone size were set by TCRdb, not the authors. The sample table shows tens of thousands of distinct CDR3 sequences, and around an eighth are seen once. Of the sample, approximately 7% falls within the top ten clones.

The sequenced material came from a population of CD138-negative cells sorted from bone marrow. Reading the label with the study, this specimen's cell subset or site is: bone marrow mononuclear cells depleted of CD138+ plasma/myeloma cells by negative magnetic selection. The chain is made from TRBV20-1 and TRBJ2-5; the junction holds 8 bases that match TRBD2. The TCR comes from a donor aged 40 or over with multiple myeloma. Read as DNA, the sequence is TGCAGTGCTAGTAAAGGATGGGGGGAGGAGCGGGAGCCGGGCGAGACCCAGTACTTC. It is translated as CSASKGWGEEREPGETQYF.